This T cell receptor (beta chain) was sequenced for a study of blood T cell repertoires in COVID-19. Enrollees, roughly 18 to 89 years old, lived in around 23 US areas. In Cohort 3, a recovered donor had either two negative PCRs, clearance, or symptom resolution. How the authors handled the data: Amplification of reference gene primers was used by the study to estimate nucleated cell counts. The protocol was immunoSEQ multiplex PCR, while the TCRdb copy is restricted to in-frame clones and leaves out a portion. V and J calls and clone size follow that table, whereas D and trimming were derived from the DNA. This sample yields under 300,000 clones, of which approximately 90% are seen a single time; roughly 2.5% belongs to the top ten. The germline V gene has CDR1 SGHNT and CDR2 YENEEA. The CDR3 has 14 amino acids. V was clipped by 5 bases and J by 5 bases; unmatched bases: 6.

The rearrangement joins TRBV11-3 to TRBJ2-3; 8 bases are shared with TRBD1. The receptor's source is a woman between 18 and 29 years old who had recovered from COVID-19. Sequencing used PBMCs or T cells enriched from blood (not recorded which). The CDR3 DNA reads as TGTGCCAGCAGCCAGGGGGCTCGTTTAGATACGCAGTATTTT. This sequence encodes CASSQGARLDTQYF.